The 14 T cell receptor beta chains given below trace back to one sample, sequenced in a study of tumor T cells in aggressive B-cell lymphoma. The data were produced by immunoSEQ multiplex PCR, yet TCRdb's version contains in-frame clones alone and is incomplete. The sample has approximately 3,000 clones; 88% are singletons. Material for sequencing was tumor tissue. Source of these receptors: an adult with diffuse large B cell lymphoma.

As DNA, the CDR3 is TGCGCCAGCAGCTTACTAGCGGGAGTAGACAATGAGCAGTTCTTC. Translation gives CASSLLAGVDNEQFF. The rearrangement uses TRBV5-1 and TRBJ2-1, with 11 positions matching TRBD2. Per germline, CDR1 SGHRS and CDR2 YFSETQ. The CDR3 totals 15 residues. V was pared by 2 bases and J by 5 bases, with 3 bases of the junction left unmatched.

The CDR3 nucleotides read TGTGCCAGGTCCTCCGGGACAGCCTCCTACGAGCAGTACTTC. The encoded protein is CARSSGTASYEQYF. The chain couples TRBV21-1 to TRBJ2-7; TRBD1 was called by the table and not checked on the DNA. TRBV21-1 is deemed a pseudogene. The CDR3 is 14 amino acids.

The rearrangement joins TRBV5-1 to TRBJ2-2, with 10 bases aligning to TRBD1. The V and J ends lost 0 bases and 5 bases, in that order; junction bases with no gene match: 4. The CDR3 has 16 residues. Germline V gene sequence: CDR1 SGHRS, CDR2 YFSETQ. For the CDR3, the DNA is TGCGCCAGCAGCTTGGAGACAGGGGGCGGTACCGGGGAGCTGTTTTTT. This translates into CASSLETGGGTGELFF.

In nucleotides, the CDR3 is TGCGCCAGCAGGACCGGGACAGGGACCTACGAGCAGTACTTC. It encodes CASRTGTGTYEQYF. The rearrangement uses TRBV5-1 and TRBJ2-7, with 9 bases matching TRBD1. V dropped 5 bases and J dropped 2; count of bases not matched to a gene: 5. Germline V gene data show CDR1 as SGHRS and CDR2 as YFSETQ. This CDR3 is built from 14 residues.

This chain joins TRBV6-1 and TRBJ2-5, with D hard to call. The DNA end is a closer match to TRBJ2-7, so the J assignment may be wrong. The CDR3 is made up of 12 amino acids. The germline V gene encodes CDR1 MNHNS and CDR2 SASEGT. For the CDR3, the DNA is TGTGCCAGCGGTCACTCCTCCTACGAGCAGTACTTC. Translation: CASGHSSYEQYF.

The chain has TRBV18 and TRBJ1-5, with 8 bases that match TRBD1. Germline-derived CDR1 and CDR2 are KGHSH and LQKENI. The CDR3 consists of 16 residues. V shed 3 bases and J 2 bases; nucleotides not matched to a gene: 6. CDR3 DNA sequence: TGTGCCAGCTCACCCAATCCGACAGGGGGCAATCAGCCCCAGCATTTT. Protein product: CASSPNPTGGNQPQHF. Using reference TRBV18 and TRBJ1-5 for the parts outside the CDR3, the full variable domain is NAGVMQNPRHLVRRRGQEARLRCSPMKGHSHVYWYRQLPEEGLKFMVYLQKENIIDESGMPKERFSAEFPKEGPSILRIQQVVRGDSAAYFCASSPNPTGGNQPQHFGDGTRLSIL.

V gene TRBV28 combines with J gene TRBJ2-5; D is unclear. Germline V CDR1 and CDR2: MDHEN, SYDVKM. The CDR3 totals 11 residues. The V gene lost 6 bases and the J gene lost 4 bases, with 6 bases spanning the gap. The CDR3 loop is CASRSGETQYF. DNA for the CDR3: TGTGCCAGCAGATCGGGAGAGACCCAGTACTTC.

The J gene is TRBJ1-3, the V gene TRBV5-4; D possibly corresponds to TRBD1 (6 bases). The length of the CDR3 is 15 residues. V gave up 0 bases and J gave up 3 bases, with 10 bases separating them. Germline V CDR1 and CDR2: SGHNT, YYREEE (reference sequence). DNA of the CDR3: TGTGCCAGCAGCTTGGCAGGGGCAGGTGGAAACACCATATATTTT. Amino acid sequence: CASSLAGAGGNTIYF. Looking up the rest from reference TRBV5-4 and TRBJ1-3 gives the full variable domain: ETGVTQSPTHLIKTRGQQVTLRCSSQSGHNTVSWYQQALGQGPQFIFQYYREEENGRGNFPPRFSGLQFPNYSSELNVNALELDDSALYLCASSLAGAGGNTIYFGEGSWLTVV.

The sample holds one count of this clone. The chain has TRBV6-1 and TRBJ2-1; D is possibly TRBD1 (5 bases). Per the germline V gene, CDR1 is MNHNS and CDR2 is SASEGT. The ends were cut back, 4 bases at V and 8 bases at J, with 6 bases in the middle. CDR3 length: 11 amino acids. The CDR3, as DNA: TGTGCCAGCAGTGTGGGGCATGAGCAGTTCTTC. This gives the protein CASSVGHEQFF.

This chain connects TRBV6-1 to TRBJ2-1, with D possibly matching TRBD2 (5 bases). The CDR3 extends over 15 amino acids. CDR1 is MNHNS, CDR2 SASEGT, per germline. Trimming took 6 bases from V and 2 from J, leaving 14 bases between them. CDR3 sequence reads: CASRRGPRTYNEQFF. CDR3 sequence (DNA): TGTGCCAGCAGGCGCGGGCCGCGGACCTACAATGAGCAGTTCTTC.

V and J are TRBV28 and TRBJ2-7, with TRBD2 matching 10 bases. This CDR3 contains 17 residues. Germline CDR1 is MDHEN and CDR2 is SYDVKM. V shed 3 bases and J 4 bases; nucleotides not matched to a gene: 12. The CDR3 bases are TGTGCCAGCAGTTTGACTAGCGGGTATCGGGTCGTTTACGAGCAGTACTTC. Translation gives CASSLTSGYRVVYEQYF.

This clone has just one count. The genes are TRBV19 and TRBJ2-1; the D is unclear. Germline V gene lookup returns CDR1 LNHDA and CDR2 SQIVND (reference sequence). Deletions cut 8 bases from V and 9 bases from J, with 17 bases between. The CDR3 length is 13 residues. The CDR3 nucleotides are TGTGCCAGTTCCCTTAGAGATTTTGGTGAGCAGTTCTTC. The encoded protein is CASSLRDFGEQFF.

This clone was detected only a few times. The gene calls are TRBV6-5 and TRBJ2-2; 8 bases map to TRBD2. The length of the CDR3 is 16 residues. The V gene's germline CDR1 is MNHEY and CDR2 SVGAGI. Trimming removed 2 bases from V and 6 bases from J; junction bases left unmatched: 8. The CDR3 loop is CASSYPPGLASGELFF. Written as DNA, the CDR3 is TGTGCCAGCAGTTACCCGCCTGGACTAGCCTCCGGGGAGCTGTTTTTT.

The CDR3 bases are TGTGCCAGCAGTGAAGTTGACCGAGGGCCCCTCCACTTT. It specifies CASSEVDRGPLHF. The chain joins TRBV2 to TRBJ1-6; D remains ambiguous. In germline, CDR1 is SNHLY, CDR2 FYNNEI. The CDR3 has 13 amino acids. The V end was cut by 1 base, the J end by 13 bases, with 11 bases between.